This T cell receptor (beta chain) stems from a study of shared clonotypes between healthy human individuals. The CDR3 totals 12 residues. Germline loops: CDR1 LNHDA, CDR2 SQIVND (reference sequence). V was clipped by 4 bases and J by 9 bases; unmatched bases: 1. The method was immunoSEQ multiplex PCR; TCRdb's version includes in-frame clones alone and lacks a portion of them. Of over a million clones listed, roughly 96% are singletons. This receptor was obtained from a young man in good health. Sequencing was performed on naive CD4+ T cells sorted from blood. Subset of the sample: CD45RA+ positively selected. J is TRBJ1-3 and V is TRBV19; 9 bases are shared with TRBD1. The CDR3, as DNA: TGTGCCAGTAGTACGACAGGGGGCACCATATATTTT. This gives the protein CASSTTGGTIYF. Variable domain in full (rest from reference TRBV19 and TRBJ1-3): DGGITQSPKYLFRKEGQNVTLSCEQNLNHDAMYWYRQDPGQGLRLIYYSQIVNDFQKGDIAEGYSVSREKKESFPLTVTSAQKNPTAFYLCASSTTGGTIYFGEGSWLTVV.